This is a list of T cell receptor beta chains from one sample in a study of T cell responses to AZD1222 COVID-19 vaccine. Sequenced by immunoSEQ multiplex PCR; TCRdb stores in-frame clones only, minus some. In the table there are approximately 100,000 clones, 88% of which are singletons. The input for sequencing was peripheral blood, taken on day 0 of AZD1222 vaccination. The origin of the receptors is an adult in good health. Each CDR3 is given with its conserved first and last residue. D genes are given only for firm matches. The listing skips clone size in some rows; elsewhere it reads once, few, many or a size class.

>TRBJ2-7|-|TRBV7-2|TRBD1
CASKSTGTVPYEQYF
TGTGCCAGCAAGTCAACCGGGACAGTCCCCTACGAGCAGTACTTC
>TRBJ2-7|-|TRBV7-2|TRBD2
CASSPSTSASAYEQYF
TGTGCCAGCAGCCCCTCGACTAGCGCGAGTGCCTACGAGCAGTACTTC
>TRBJ2-1|few|TRBV24-1|-
CATSPDPGYNEQFF
TGTGCCACCAGCCCCGACCCTGGATACAATGAGCAGTTCTTC
>TRBJ2-7|-|TRBV7-9|TRBD2
CASSLAQGLAGEQYF
TGTGCCAGCAGCTTAGCTCAGGGACTAGCGGGGGAGCAGTACTTC
>TRBJ2-7|-|TRBV28|TRBD2
CASSLFAGGSYEQYF
TGTGCCAGCAGTTTATTTGCGGGGGGGTCCTACGAGCAGTACTTC
>TRBJ2-2|-|TRBV28|TRBD2
CASSLGLAGGLAGELFF
TGTGCCAGCAGTTTAGGACTAGCGGGAGGGTTAGCCGGGGAGCTGTTTTTT
>TRBJ2-6|-|TRBV29-1|-
CSVGPSHSSGANVLTF
TGCAGCGTTGGTCCCTCACACAGCTCTGGGGCCAACGTCCTGACTTTC
>TRBJ2-1|-|TRBV24-1|TRBD1
CATKGQGNEQFF
TGTGCCACTAAGGGACAGGGCAATGAGCAGTTCTTC
>TRBJ1-2|-|TRBV10-3|-
CATALEANYGYTF
TGTGCCACCGCACTCGAGGCTAACTATGGCTACACCTTC
>TRBJ1-5|-|TRBV10-3|TRBD1
CATGTGYSNQPQHF
TGTGCCACCGGGACAGGTTATAGCAATCAGCCCCAGCATTTT
>TRBJ1-2|-|TRBV24-1|-
CATSGPSQYGYTF
TGTGCCACCAGTGGGCCCTCCCAATATGGCTACACCTTC
>TRBJ2-3|-|TRBV7-9|-
CASSLATVPSTDTQYF
TGTGCCAGCAGCTTAGCCACGGTCCCTAGCACAGATACGCAGTATTTT
>TRBJ1-2|-|TRBV19|TRBD1
CASSSTGTGNYGYTF
TGTGCCAGTAGTTCTACCGGGACAGGAAACTATGGCTACACCTTC
>TRBJ2-7|-|TRBV28|TRBD2
CASCTGGSYEQYF
TGTGCCAGTTGTACGGGCGGGAGCTACGAGCAGTACTTC
>TRBJ2-5|-|TRBV10-3|-
CAISESPQETQYF
TGTGCCATCAGTGAATCACCCCAAGAGACCCAGTACTTC
>TRBJ1-1|once|TRBV7-3|-
CASSLMREGTEAFF
TGTGCCAGCAGCTTAATGCGGGAGGGCACTGAAGCTTTCTTT
>TRBJ1-1|-|TRBV19|-
CASSITRGNTEAFF
TGTGCCAGTAGTATCACTAGGGGGAACACTGAAGCTTTCTTT
>TRBJ2-5|-|TRBV10-3|-
CAISEAADETQYF
TGTGCCATCAGTGAAGCAGCGGATGAGACCCAGTACTTC
>TRBJ1-5|-|TRBV2|-
CASSKGRSNQPQHF
TGTGCCAGCTCCAAGGGGCGTAGCAATCAGCCCCAGCATTTT
>TRBJ2-2|-|TRBV9|TRBD1
CAGQGPNTGELFF
TGTGCCGGACAGGGGCCGAACACCGGGGAGCTGTTTTTT
>TRBJ1-5|-|TRBV9|TRBD1
CASSVDGTDKSQHF
TGTGCCAGCAGCGTAGATGGGACAGACAAATCTCAGCATTTT
>TRBJ2-7|-|TRBV19|-
CASSPRERDYEQYF
TGTGCCAGTAGTCCCCGGGAAAGGGACTACGAGCAGTACTTC
>TRBJ1-1|-|TRBV7-2|TRBD1
CASSSGQGWAEAFF
TGTGCCAGCAGCTCCGGACAGGGGTGGGCTGAAGCTTTCTTT
>TRBJ1-5|-|TRBV24-1|-
CATRAGTPNNQPQHF
TGTGCCACCAGAGCCGGGACTCCGAACAATCAGCCCCAGCATTTT
>TRBJ2-6|-|TRBV6-1|-
CASSGLVGTGANVLTF
TGTGCCAGCAGTGGCTTAGTCGGGACTGGGGCCAACGTCCTGACTTTC
>TRBJ1-2|-|TRBV7-8|TRBD1
CASSRRQGGGYTF
TGTGCCAGCAGCCGACGACAGGGCGGGGGCTACACCTTC